The clone carrying this TCR beta chain was found a few times. Its cognate antigen is unknown. The CDR3 totals 11 residues. Germline V gene sequence: CDR1 SEHNR, CDR2 FQNEAQ (reference sequence). With 11 bases removed from V and 11 bases from J, the gap between germline ends came to 18 bases. This sample is drawn from a study of CD8 T cells in ankylosing spondylitis. Whole-study findings and limits: Typical of ankylosing spondylitis blood, it appeared, was a TCR beta motif of under 10 highly homologous variants. In ankylosing spondylitis patients, matched synovial fluid reportedly showed significant enrichment of disease-linked clones.

Quantitative barcoded 5'-RACE was used to prepare TCR beta libraries. TCRdb recomputed calls from the 5' RACE reads with MiXCR, one row per CDR3 protein. The table has fewer than 180,000 distinct CDR3 sequences, around 45% seen once. The source material was synovial fluid, either unsorted or a sorted T cell fraction (not recorded which). The chain is built from TRBV7-9 and TRBJ1-1; D is undetermined. The sequence was collected from a male donor with ankylosing spondylitis. The CDR3 DNA sequence: TGTGCCCAGCCCCGAAAGGGTCGGGCTTTCTTT. This translates into CAQPRKGRAFF. Together with reference TRBV7-9 and TRBJ1-1, the CDR3 gives the full variable domain: DTGVSQNPRHKITKRGQNVTFRCDPISEHNRLYWYRQTLGQGPEFLTYFQNEAQLEKSRLLSDRFSAERPKGSFSTLEIQRTEQGDSAMYLCAQPRKGRAFFGQGTRLTVV.